This T cell receptor beta chain was identified during a study of CXCR3-negative and CXCR3-positive naive CD8 T cells. In regard to this clonotype: What it recognizes is unknown.

Libraries of TRB cDNA were made by 5' RACE and carried UMIs. One entry per CDR3 protein, without DNA, is what TCRdb gives after re-calling the 5' RACE reads. Its table lists around 160,000 distinct CDR3 sequences. The CDR3 extends over 21 amino acids. Per germline, CDR1 DFQATT and CDR2 SNEGSKA (reference sequence). Using triplicate sorts, approximately 300,000 cells were collected each time from every CD8+ T cell subset. Study observations and caveats: Relative to CXCR3-negative naive cells, CXCR3-positive naive cells had more hydrophobic TRB CDR3s. Naive subsets displayed similar surface CD5, and TCR strength was inferred from TRB CDR3 properties. Much lower diversity was found in memory CD8+ cells, while both naive subsets had comparably high diversity.

The receptor was isolated from a human donor in good health. Some clones in this sample may be carry-over from other donors' samples. Sequenced: naive CXCR3+ CD8+ T cells from blood. The subset is: CD45RO-CCR7+CD27+CD95- naive CD8+ T cells expressing CXCR3 (TNR3+). This chain uses TRBV20-1 with TRBJ2-7. CDR3: CSARVGYSAESGPIEIHEQYF.